Included here is one T cell receptor beta chain sequence, with context. Its antigen is currently unknown. Trimming shortened V by 6 bases and J by 9 bases, and 15 bases separated the two germline ends. CDR1 is SQVTM and CDR2 is ANQGSEA in the germline V gene. This CDR3 region has 12 residues. This sample is drawn from a study of siplizumab effects on memory and regulatory T cells. Notes on the study in general: Unstimulated subsets contained matches for only a minor fraction of alloreactive clones. The study found that siplizumab significantly reduced alloreactive sequences traceable to unstimulated CD4+ memory cells.

Sequenced by immunoSEQ multiplex PCR; TCRdb stores in-frame clones only, minus some. The sample has about 82,000 clones, about nine tenths seen once; the top ten hold under 2%. The chain carries TRBV29-1 and TRBJ2-1, with unresolved D. The TCR originated in a human donor in good health. Sequenced input: Tregs sorted from blood. The chain's CDR3 is CSVPPRRGEQFF. In DNA form, the CDR3 reads TGCAGCGTCCCACCCAGGCGCGGTGAGCAGTTCTTC.